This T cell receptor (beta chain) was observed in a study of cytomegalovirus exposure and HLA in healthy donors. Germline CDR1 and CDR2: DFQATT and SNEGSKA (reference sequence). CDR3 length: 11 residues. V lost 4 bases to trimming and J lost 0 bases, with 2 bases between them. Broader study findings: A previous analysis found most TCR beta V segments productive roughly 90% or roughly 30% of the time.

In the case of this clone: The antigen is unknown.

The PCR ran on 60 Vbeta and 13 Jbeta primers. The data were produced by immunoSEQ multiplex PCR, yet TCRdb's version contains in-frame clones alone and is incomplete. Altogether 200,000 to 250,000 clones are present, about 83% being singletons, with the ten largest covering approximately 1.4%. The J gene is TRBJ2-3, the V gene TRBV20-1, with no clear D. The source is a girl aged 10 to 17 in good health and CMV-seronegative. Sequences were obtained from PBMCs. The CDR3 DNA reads TGCAGTGCTATAAGCACAGATACGCAGTATTTT. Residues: CSAISTDTQYF.